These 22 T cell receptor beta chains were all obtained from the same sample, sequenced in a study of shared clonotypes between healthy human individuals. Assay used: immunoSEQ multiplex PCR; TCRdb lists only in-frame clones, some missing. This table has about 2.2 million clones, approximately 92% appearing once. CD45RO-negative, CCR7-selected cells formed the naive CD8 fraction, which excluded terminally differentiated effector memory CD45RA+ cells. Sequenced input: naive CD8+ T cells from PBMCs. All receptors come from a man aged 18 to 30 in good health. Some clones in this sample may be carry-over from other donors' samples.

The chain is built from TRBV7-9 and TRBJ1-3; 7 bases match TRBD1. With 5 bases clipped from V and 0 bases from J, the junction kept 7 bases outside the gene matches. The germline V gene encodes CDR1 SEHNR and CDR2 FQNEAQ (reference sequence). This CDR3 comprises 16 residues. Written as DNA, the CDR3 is TGTGCCAGCAGCCAAAATGGGGACAGCTCTGGAAACACCATATATTTT. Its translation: CASSQNGDSSGNTIYF.

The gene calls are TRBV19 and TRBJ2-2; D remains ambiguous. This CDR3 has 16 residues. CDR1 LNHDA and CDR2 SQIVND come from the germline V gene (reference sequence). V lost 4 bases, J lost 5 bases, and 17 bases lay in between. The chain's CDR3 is CASSTGPRGETGELFF. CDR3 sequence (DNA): TGTGCCAGTAGTACAGGACCCCGAGGAGAGACCGGGGAGCTGTTTTTT. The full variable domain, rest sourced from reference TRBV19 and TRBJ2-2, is DGGITQSPKYLFRKEGQNVTLSCEQNLNHDAMYWYRQDPGQGLRLIYYSQIVNDFQKGDIAEGYSVSREKKESFPLTVTSAQKNPTAFYLCASSTGPRGETGELFFGEGSRLTVL.

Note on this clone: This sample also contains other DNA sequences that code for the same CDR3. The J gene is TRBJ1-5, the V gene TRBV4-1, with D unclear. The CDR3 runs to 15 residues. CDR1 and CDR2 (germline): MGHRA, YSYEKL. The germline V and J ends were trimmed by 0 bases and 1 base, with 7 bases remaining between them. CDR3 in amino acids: CASSQDSRSNQPQHF. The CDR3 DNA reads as TGCGCCAGCAGCCAAGACTCAAGAAGCAATCAGCCCCAGCATTTT.

The CDR3: CASSPEDGVDGYF. CDR3 DNA sequence: TGTGCCAGCTCACCAGAGGACGGGGTGGACGGGTACTTC. The rearrangement joins TRBV18 to TRBJ2-7, with D maybe TRBD2 (5 bases). There are 13 residues in the CDR3. Germline CDR1 reads KGHSH; CDR2 reads LQKENI. V was trimmed by 2 bases and J by 12 bases, leaving 17 bases between them. Using reference TRBV18 and TRBJ2-7 for the parts outside the CDR3, the full variable domain is NAGVMQNPRHLVRRRGQEARLRCSPMKGHSHVYWYRQLPEEGLKFMVYLQKENIIDESGMPKERFSAEFPKEGPSILRIQQVVRGDSAAYFCASSPEDGVDGYFGPGTRLTVT.

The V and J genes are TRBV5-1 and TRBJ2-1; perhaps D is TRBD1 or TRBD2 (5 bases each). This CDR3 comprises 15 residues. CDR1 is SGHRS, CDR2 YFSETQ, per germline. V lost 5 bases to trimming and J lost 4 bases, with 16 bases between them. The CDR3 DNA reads TGCGCCAGCAGGCTGGGACCGTTGGAATACAATGAGCAGTTCTTC. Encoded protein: CASRLGPLEYNEQFF. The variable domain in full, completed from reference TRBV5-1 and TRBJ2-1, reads KAGVTQTPRYLIKTRGQQVTLSCSPISGHRSVSWYQQTPGQGLQFLFEYFSETQRNKGNFPGRFSGRQFSNSRSEMNVSTLELGDSALYLCASRLGPLEYNEQFFGPGTRLTVL.

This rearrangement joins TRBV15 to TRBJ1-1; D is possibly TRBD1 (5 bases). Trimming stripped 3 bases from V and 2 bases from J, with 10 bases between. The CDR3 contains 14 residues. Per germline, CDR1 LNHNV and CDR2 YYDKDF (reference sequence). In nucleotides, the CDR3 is TGTGCCACCAGCAGGACAGTCAAAAACACTGAAGCTTTCTTT. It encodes CATSRTVKNTEAFF.

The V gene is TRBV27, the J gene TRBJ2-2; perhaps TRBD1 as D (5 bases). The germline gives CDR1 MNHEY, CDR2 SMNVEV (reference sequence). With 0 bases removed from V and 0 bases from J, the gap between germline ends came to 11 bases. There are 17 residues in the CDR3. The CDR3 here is CASSLSVGRANTGELFF. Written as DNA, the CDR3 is TGTGCCAGCAGTTTATCGGTCGGCAGGGCGAACACCGGGGAGCTGTTTTTT.

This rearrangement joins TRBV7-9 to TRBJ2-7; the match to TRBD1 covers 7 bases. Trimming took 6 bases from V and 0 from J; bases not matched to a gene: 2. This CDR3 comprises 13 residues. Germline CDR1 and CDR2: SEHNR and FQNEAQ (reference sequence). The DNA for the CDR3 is TGTGCCAGCAGGGGACAGCTCTCCTACGAGCAGTACTTC. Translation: CASRGQLSYEQYF.

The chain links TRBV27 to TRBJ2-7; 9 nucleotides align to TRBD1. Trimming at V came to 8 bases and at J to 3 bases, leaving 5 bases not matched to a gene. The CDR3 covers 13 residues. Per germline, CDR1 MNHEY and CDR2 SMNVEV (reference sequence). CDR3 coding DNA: TGTGCCAGCGGGGACAGGGTCGGCTACGAGCAGTACTTC. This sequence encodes CASGDRVGYEQYF.

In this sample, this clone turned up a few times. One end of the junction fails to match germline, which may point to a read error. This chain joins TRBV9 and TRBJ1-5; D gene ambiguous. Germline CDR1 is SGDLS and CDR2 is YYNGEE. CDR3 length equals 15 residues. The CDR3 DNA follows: TGTGCCAGCAGAGTAGGGCCACGGATCAATCAGCCCCAGCATTTT. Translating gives CASRVGPRINQPQHF.

Here the CDR3 DNA reads TGTGCCTGGAGTGTTGTCGGGAATGAGCAGTTCTTC. Protein sequence: CAWSVVGNEQFF. This chain links TRBV30 with TRBJ2-1; D is unresolved. Trimming stripped 0 bases from V and 7 bases from J, with 7 bases between. The CDR3 runs to 12 residues. Germline V lookup: CDR1 GTSNPN, CDR2 SVGIG (reference sequence). Drawing the rest from reference TRBV30 and TRBJ2-1, the complete variable domain is SQTIHQWPATLVQPVGSPLSLECTVEGTSNPNLYWYRQAAGRGLQLLFYSVGIGQISSEVPQNLSASRPQDRQFILSSKKLLLSDSGFYLCAWSVVGNEQFFGPGTRLTVL.

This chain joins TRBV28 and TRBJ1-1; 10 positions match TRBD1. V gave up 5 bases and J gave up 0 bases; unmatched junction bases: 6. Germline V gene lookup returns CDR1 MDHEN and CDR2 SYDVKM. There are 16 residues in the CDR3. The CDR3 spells CASSTDRGALNTEAFF. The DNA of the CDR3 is TGTGCCAGCAGTACGGACAGGGGGGCCCTGAACACTGAAGCTTTCTTT.

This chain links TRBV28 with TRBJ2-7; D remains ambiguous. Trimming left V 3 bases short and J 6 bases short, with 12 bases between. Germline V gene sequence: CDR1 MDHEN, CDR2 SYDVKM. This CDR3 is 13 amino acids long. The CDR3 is CASSFRLLGEQYF. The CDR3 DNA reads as TGTGCCAGCAGTTTCCGCCTCCTCGGCGAGCAGTACTTC.

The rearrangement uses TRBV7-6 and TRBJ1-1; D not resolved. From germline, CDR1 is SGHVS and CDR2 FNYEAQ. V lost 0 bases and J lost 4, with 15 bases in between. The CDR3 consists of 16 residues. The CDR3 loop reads CASSLAPGSRGTEAFF. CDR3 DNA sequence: TGTGCCAGCAGCTTAGCGCCGGGAAGCCGAGGCACTGAAGCTTTCTTT.

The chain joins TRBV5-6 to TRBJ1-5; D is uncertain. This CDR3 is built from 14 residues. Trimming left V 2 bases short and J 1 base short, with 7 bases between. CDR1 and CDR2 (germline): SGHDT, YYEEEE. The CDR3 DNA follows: TGTGCCAGCAGCTTTCAGTTGAGCAATCAGCCCCAGCATTTT. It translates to CASSFQLSNQPQHF. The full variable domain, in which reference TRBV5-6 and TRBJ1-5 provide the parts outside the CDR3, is DAGVTQSPTHLIKTRGQQVTLRCSPKSGHDTVSWYQQALGQGPQFIFQYYEEEERQRGNFPDRFSGHQFPNYSSELNVNALLLGDSALYLCASSFQLSNQPQHFGDGTRLSIL.

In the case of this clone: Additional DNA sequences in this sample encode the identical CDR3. The CDR3 loop is CASSRGDYSNQPQHF. CDR3 in DNA: TGTGCCAGTAGCAGGGGGGACTATAGCAATCAGCCCCAGCATTTT. The chain recombines TRBV19 with TRBJ1-5; 7 bases line up with TRBD1. The CDR3 totals 15 residues. The V and J ends lost 6 bases and 0 bases, in that order; junction bases with no gene match: 5. CDR1 is LNHDA, CDR2 SQIVND, per germline (reference sequence).

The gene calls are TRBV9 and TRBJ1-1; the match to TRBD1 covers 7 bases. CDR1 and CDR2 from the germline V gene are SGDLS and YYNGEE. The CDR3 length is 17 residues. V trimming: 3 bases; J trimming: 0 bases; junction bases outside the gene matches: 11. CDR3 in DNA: TGTGCCAGCAGCGCACCTCGGGGAGGGGGCGTGAACACTGAAGCTTTCTTT. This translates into CASSAPRGGGVNTEAFF.

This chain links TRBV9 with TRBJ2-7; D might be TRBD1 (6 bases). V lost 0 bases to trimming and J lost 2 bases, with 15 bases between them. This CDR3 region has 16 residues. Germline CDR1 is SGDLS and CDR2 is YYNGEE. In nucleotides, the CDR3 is TGTGCCAGCAGCGTAGTCAGCGGACAGTCCACCTACGAGCAGTACTTC. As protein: CASSVVSGQSTYEQYF. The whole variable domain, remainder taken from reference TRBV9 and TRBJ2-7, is DSGVTQTPKHLITATGQRVTLRCSPRSGDLSVYWYQQSLDQGLQFLIQYYNGEERAKGNILERFSAQQFPDLHSELNLSSLELGDSALYFCASSVVSGQSTYEQYFGPGTRLTVT.

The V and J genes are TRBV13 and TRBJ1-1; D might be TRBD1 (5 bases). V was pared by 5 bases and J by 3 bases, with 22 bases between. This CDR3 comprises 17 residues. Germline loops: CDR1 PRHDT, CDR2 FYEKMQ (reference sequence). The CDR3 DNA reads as TGTGCCAGCAGCCCCCCCCTGGGGGACCCACGCTACACTGAAGCTTTCTTT. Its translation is CASSPPLGDPRYTEAFF.

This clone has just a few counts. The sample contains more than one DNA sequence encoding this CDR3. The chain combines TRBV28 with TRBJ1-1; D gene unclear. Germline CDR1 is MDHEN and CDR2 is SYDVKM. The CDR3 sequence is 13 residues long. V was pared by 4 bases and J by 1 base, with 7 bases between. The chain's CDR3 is CASSSGWNTEAFF. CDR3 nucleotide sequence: TGTGCCAGCAGTTCCGGGTGGAACACTGAAGCTTTCTTT.

The CDR3 region is CASSLLLRQPQHF. As DNA, the CDR3 is TGTGCCAGCAGTTTATTATTACGGCAGCCCCAGCATTTT. V is TRBV28 and J is TRBJ1-5; no clear D gene. The CDR3 has 13 residues. Per germline, CDR1 MDHEN and CDR2 SYDVKM. V was trimmed by 1 base and J by 7 bases, leaving 8 bases between them.

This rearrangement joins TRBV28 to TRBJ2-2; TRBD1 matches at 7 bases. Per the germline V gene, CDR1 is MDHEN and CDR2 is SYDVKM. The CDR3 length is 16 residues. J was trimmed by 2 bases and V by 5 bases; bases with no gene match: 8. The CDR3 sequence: CASSMAGTANTGELFF. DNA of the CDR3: TGTGCCAGCAGTATGGCCGGGACAGCAAACACCGGGGAGCTGTTTTTT.